The clone carrying this TCR beta chain was counted ten times or more. Its antigen is currently unknown. Exclusion of patients followed from uncontrolled infection, other autoimmune disease, pregnancy or lactation. The data originate from a study of T cells in Graves' hyperthyroidism and ophthalmopathy. In the study overall: Peripheral blood was taken when the disease was first diagnosed, before any treatment began. The study, taken as a whole, reports: Researchers found most expanded thyroid clonotypes above 0.001 in blood as well. Prediction of ophthalmopathy progression came a median approximately 6.6 months pre-onset.

J was trimmed by 3 bases and V by 6 bases; bases with no gene match: 1. The CDR3 extends over 13 amino acids. CDR1 SNHLY and CDR2 FYNNEI come from the germline V gene. Amplification of TCR beta CDR3 regions was performed using RNA transcripts as template. HTBI primers were used for first-round RT-PCR of the TCR CDR3. One entry per CDR3 protein results from TCRdb running MiXCR on the multiplex PCR reads. The sample records roughly 700,000 distinct CDR3 sequences, roughly 17% being singletons. This chain uses TRBV2 with TRBJ2-7; 11 nucleotides line up with TRBD2. The sequenced material came from blood. This sequence was found in a man aged 45-65 years with Graves' hyperthyroidism. CDR3 DNA: TGTGCCAGCAGAGGGACTAGCGGCTACGAGCAGTACTTC. It specifies CASRGTSGYEQYF. Drawing the rest from reference TRBV2 and TRBJ2-7, the complete variable domain is EPEVTQTPSHQVTQMGQEVILRCVPISNHLYFYWYRQILGQKVEFLVSFYNNEISEKSEIFDDQFSVERPDGSNFTLKIRSTKLEDSAMYFCASRGTSGYEQYFGPGTRLTVT.